This TCR beta chain was documented in a study of early T cells in non-severe SARS-CoV-2 infection. Unique molecular identifiers (one per individual cDNA molecule) were attached. Via MiXCR, TCRdb re-called the 5' RACE reads, giving one row per CDR3 protein. The table records about 27,000 distinct CDR3 sequences, 5% to 7% of them present only once. With respect to this clonotype: What it binds is not known.

Study-wide findings and caveats: In VDJdb matching, anti-spike CD8 responses were favored while private and CD4 specificities went missing.

V dropped 0 bases and J dropped 3 bases, with 25 bases sitting between them. The CDR3 is made up of 19 amino acids. CDR1 and CDR2 (germline): SGHRS, YFSETQ. This rearrangement joins TRBV5-1 to TRBJ2-7, with D unresolved. Sequencing was done on a sample of whole blood. This clonotype was sampled from an adult who was a healthcare worker with PCR-confirmed SARS-CoV-2 infection or an uninfected control (not recorded which). Here the CDR3 reads CASSLGRSKVPGLVYEQYF. The CDR3 DNA follows: TGCGCCAGCAGCTTGGGCCGCTCCAAAGTCCCGGGCCTTGTCTACGAGCAGTACTTC.